These 4 T cell receptor beta chains share one sample of origin, sequenced in a study of shared clonotypes between healthy human individuals. Repertoires were generated with immunoSEQ multiplex PCR, while TCRdb's copy carries only in-frame clones and drops some. The sample holds a few hundred thousand clones, around 78% seen once. The sample was PBMCs. These TCRs come from a woman aged 40-49 years in good health. Some clones in this sample may be carry-over from other donors' samples.

This clone was detected ten times or more. V is TRBV14 and J is TRBJ1-1; D not certain. The germline V and J ends were trimmed by 2 bases and 1 base, with 8 bases remaining between them. The CDR3 runs 14 residues. The germline gives CDR1 SGHDN, CDR2 FVKESK. As DNA, the CDR3 is TGTGCCAGCAGCCAACTTGCCTGGAACACTGAAGCTTTCTTT. Amino acids: CASSQLAWNTEAFF.

The chain carries TRBV5-4 and TRBJ1-1; 8 positions agree with TRBD1. This CDR3 is 14 amino acids long. The V and J ends lost 6 bases and 4 bases, in that order; junction bases with no gene match: 8. Per germline, CDR1 SGHNT and CDR2 YYREEE (reference sequence). The CDR3 here is CASTPRDRTTEAFF. CDR3 bases: TGTGCCAGCACCCCCCGGGACAGGACCACTGAAGCTTTCTTT. Complete variable domain (other parts from reference TRBV5-4 and TRBJ1-1): ETGVTQSPTHLIKTRGQQVTLRCSSQSGHNTVSWYQQALGQGPQFIFQYYREEENGRGNFPPRFSGLQFPNYSSELNVNALELDDSALYLCASTPRDRTTEAFFGQGTRLTVV.

CDR3: CASSSPGLAGGPPGANVLTF. The CDR3 bases are TGTGCCAGCAGTTCCCCCGGACTAGCGGGAGGCCCACCTGGGGCCAACGTCCTGACTTTC. The rearrangement joins TRBV27 to TRBJ2-6, with TRBD2 matching over 14 bases. The CDR3 loop spans 20 amino acids. Germline assignment: CDR1 MNHEY and CDR2 SMNVEV (reference sequence). V lost 4 bases, J lost 2 bases, and 10 bases stayed unmatched.

This clone was observed a few times. This chain connects TRBV7-3 to TRBJ2-3; D possibly corresponds to TRBD2 (5 bases). This CDR3 has 14 amino acids. Between the trimmed V and J ends, which lost 1 base and 9 bases, there was a span of 14 bases. Germline CDR1 is SGHTA and CDR2 is FQGTGA. The CDR3 here is CASSLSLAEATQYF. CDR3 in DNA: TGTGCCAGCAGCTTAAGTCTGGCGGAGGCGACGCAGTATTTT.